A selection of T cell receptor beta chains follows, all from one sample in a study of T cell responses to AZD1222 COVID-19 vaccine. Produced via immunoSEQ multiplex PCR; TCRdb's table is partial and in-frame only. The table shows some 140,000 clones, with more than 75% occurring only once. This specimen consisted of peripheral blood, obtained on day 0 of AZD1222 vaccination. All receptors come from an adult in good health. The CDR3 runs from the conserved cysteine through the conserved F or W. D genes are given only for firm matches. Size is omitted from some rows. Given values are once, few, many or a class for expanded clones.

size | J | V | D | DNA | CDR3
NA | TRBJ2-7 | TRBV28 | TRBD1 | TGTGCCAGCAGTTTACAGGGGGTCTTGAGGGGCTACGAGCAGTACTTC | CASSLQGVLRGYEQYF
NA | TRBJ1-1 | TRBV6-5 | NA | TGTGCCAGCTCGGGGTGGGGGACTGAAGCTTTCTTT | CASSGWGTEAFF
NA | TRBJ2-3 | TRBV7-9 | NA | TGTGCCAGCAGCTTACAGGGTAGGACAGATACGCAGTATTTT | CASSLQGRTDTQYF
NA | TRBJ2-7 | TRBV28 | TRBD1 | TGTGCCAGCAGTTCCTCTGGGACAGGGGGCCGTCGAGAGCAGTACTTC | CASSSSGTGGRREQYF
NA | TRBJ2-3 | TRBV7-2 | NA | TGTGCCAGCAGCTTACGGGGGTCCGCAGATACGCAGTATTTT | CASSLRGSADTQYF
NA | TRBJ1-4 | TRBV5-1 | NA | TGCGCCAGCAGCCTGGGAAATCTACTTCAGGATGAAAAACTGTTTTTT | CASSLGNLLQDEKLFF
NA | TRBJ1-3 | TRBV14 | TRBD1 | TGTGCCAGCAGCCGACAGGGGACTTTTGGAAACACCATATATTTT | CASSRQGTFGNTIYF
NA | TRBJ1-1 | TRBV19 | NA | TGTGCCAGCCTTTCTAGGGGTGACACTGAAGCTTTCTTT | CASLSRGDTEAFF
NA | TRBJ1-1 | TRBV19 | NA | TGTGCCAGTAGTACGACAGTGTTTGGGGGGCTTCGGACTGAAGCTTTCTTT | CASSTTVFGGLRTEAFF
NA | TRBJ1-1 | TRBV3-1/TRBV3-2 | TRBD1 | TGTGCCAGCAGCCGACAGGGCACCGACACTGAAGCTTTCTTT | CASSRQGTDTEAFF
few | TRBJ1-6 | TRBV6-5 | NA | TGTGCCAGCGGTATAAATTCACCCCTCCACTTT | CASGINSPLHF
NA | TRBJ1-2 | TRBV15 | TRBD1 | TGTGCCACCAGCAGAGAAAGAGGGGGCGGCTATGGCTACACCTTC | CATSRERGGGYGYTF
few | TRBJ1-1 | TRBV3-1/TRBV3-2 | NA | TGTGCCAGCAGCCAAGGAGGAAACACTGAAGCTTTCTTT | CASSQGGNTEAFF
NA | TRBJ2-3 | TRBV18 | NA | TGTGCCAGCTCACCATTCGAGGGTACAGATACGCAGTATTTT | CASSPFEGTDTQYF
NA | TRBJ2-2 | TRBV5-1 | NA | TGCGCCAGCAGCTTGGAAGGTCGACAAGCCGGGGAGCTGTTTTTT | CASSLEGRQAGELFF
NA | TRBJ1-6 | TRBV4-2 | NA | TGTGCCAGCAGCCAAGAGGCGGGAATTAATTCACCCCTCCACTTT | CASSQEAGINSPLHF
NA | TRBJ1-1 | TRBV6-1 | TRBD1 | TGTGCCAGCAGAACTACCGGGACAGGGTATTCTGAAGCTTTCTTT | CASRTTGTGYSEAFF
few | TRBJ1-3 | TRBV18 | TRBD1 | TGTGCCAGCTCACCCTTCGACAGGGTGGACGGAAACACCATATATTTT | CASSPFDRVDGNTIYF
once | TRBJ1-1 | TRBV7-8 | NA | TGTGCCAGCGGCAGGAGTAACACTGAAGCTTTCTTT | CASGRSNTEAFF
NA | TRBJ2-7 | TRBV6-4 | NA | TGTGCCAGCAGTCCTCAGAGAAGCTCCTACGAGCAGTACTTC | CASSPQRSSYEQYF
NA | TRBJ1-1 | TRBV6-5 | NA | TGTGCCAGCAGTCAAACGCGGACGGTGAACACTGAAGCTTTCTTT | CASSQTRTVNTEAFF
NA | TRBJ2-7 | TRBV3-1/TRBV3-2 | NA | TGTGCCAGCAGCCACTCCGCATCCTACGAGCAGTACTTC | CASSHSASYEQYF
NA | TRBJ2-1 | TRBV9 | TRBD1 | TGTGCCAGCAGCCCAACCATCGGTCGGACAGGGGGAAATGAGCAGTTCTTC | CASSPTIGRTGGNEQFF
NA | TRBJ1-2 | TRBV9 | NA | TGTGCCAGCAGCGTAGGGACAGCCTATGGCTACACCTTC | CASSVGTAYGYTF
few | TRBJ2-1 | TRBV5-1 | NA | TGCGCCAGCAGCTTGTTTACGAAAAATGAGCAGTTCTTC | CASSLFTKNEQFF
NA | TRBJ1-4 | TRBV6-1 | NA | TGTGCCAGCAGTGAATATCGGAGTGTCCAGAATGAAAAACTGTTTTTT | CASSEYRSVQNEKLFF
few | TRBJ1-6 | TRBV5-5 | NA | TGTGCCAGCAGCTTGTCCGTGGACACCCGCTCCTATAATTCACCCCTCCACTTT | CASSLSVDTRSYNSPLHF
NA | TRBJ2-3 | TRBV19 | TRBD1 | TGTGCCAGTAGTACCACAGGGGCAAGCACAGATACGCAGTATTTT | CASSTTGASTDTQYF
few | TRBJ1-1 | TRBV10-3 | NA | TGTGCCATCAGTGAGCTAAGGGCCCAGGGAAAGGACACTGAAGCTTTCTTT | CAISELRAQGKDTEAFF
NA | TRBJ1-3 | TRBV28 | NA | TGTGCCAGCAGCTACGGTGGCGCTCGAGTGGGAAACACCATATATTTT | CASSYGGARVGNTIYF
NA | TRBJ1-3 | TRBV6-1 | NA | TGTGCCAGCAGTGAAGCCGCAGGGGACTCTGGAAACACCATATATTTT | CASSEAAGDSGNTIYF
once | TRBJ1-2 | TRBV5-1 | NA | TGCGCCAGCAGACTTACAGGGATGAACTATGGCTACACCTTC | CASRLTGMNYGYTF
few | TRBJ1-1 | TRBV29-1 | TRBD1 | TGCAGCGTTGGGGGGGGACAGGGGCACGCTGAAGCTTTCTTT | CSVGGGQGHAEAFF
NA | TRBJ1-2 | TRBV3-1/TRBV3-2 | NA | TGTGCCAGCAGCCAGGAGGTCTATGGCTACACCTTC | CASSQEVYGYTF
NA | TRBJ1-5 | TRBV15 | TRBD1 | TGTGCCACCAGCAGAGGACTCGGACAGGGGGAAGGTCAGCCCCAGCATTTT | CATSRGLGQGEGQPQHF
NA | TRBJ1-1 | TRBV11-2 | NA | TGTGCCAGCAGCTTTGGGGGGGTCACTGAAGCTTTCTTT | CASSFGGVTEAFF
NA | TRBJ1-5 | TRBV28 | NA | TGTGCCAGCCTGGGGAGCAATCAGCCCCAGCATTTT | CASLGSNQPQHF
NA | TRBJ1-5 | TRBV5-4 | NA | TGTGCCAGCAGTGCCGGACCGATACCAAGCAATCAGCCCCAGCATTTT | CASSAGPIPSNQPQHF
NA | TRBJ1-1 | TRBV3-1/TRBV3-2 | NA | TGTGCCAGCAGCGATTGGACGGGCAGTAGGCCTGAAGCTTTCTTT | CASSDWTGSRPEAFF
NA | TRBJ2-1 | TRBV9 | TRBD2 | TGTGCCAGCAGCGATACCGGGACTAGCGGGCTCTACAATGAGCAGTTCTTC | CASSDTGTSGLYNEQFF
NA | TRBJ1-5 | TRBV27 | NA | TGTGCCAGCAGTTCGGGGACGGTCCTTAATCAGCCCCAGCATTTT | CASSSGTVLNQPQHF
NA | TRBJ1-5 | TRBV6-5 | NA | TGTGCCAGCAGAAGGGGGAATAGCAATCAGCCCCAGCATTTT | CASRRGNSNQPQHF
NA | TRBJ1-4 | TRBV5-1 | NA | TGCGCCAGCAGCTACGGACAGAGCACAACTAATGAAAAACTGTTTTTT | CASSYGQSTTNEKLFF
NA | TRBJ1-1 | TRBV28 | NA | TGTGCCAGCGTGACCGCGGGTGCGGTGAACACTGAAGCTTTCTTT | CASVTAGAVNTEAFF
NA | TRBJ1-6 | TRBV28 | NA | TGTGCCAGCAGCCCGCAGCGACGAAATAATTCACCCCTCCACTTT | CASSPQRRNNSPLHF
NA | TRBJ1-1 | TRBV7-2 | NA | TGTGCCAGCAGCTTTACCCTGAACACTGAAGCTTTCTTT | CASSFTLNTEAFF
NA | TRBJ1-2 | TRBV30 | TRBD1 | TGTGCCTGGAGTGCCGGGACAGCATCCAACTATGGCTACACCTTC | CAWSAGTASNYGYTF
NA | TRBJ2-2 | TRBV5-1 | TRBD1 | TGCGCCAGCAGCATCAGTCCCGGGACAGGGGCCGGGGAGCTGTTTTTT | CASSISPGTGAGELFF
NA | TRBJ2-3 | TRBV5-1 | NA | TGCGCCAGCAGCGTTGGCGCTACTAGTGGTAGCACAGATACGCAGTATTTT | CASSVGATSGSTDTQYF
NA | TRBJ2-1 | TRBV4-1 | NA | TGCGCCAGCAGTGTCAGTCACTACAATGAGCAGTTCTTC | CASSVSHYNEQFF
NA | TRBJ1-1 | TRBV5-1 | NA | TGCGCCAGCAGCTTGGATGGGACACAAATAAGAGCTTTCTTT | CASSLDGTQIRAFF
NA | TRBJ1-1 | TRBV5-8 | TRBD1 | TGTGCCAGCAGCCTACCAGGGGGTCGATTTGAAGCTTTCTTT | CASSLPGGRFEAFF
NA | TRBJ1-4 | TRBV3-1/TRBV3-2 | TRBD1 | TGTGCCAGCAGCCCGTTCCGGACAGGGGATAATGAAAAACTGTTTTTT | CASSPFRTGDNEKLFF
NA | TRBJ1-3 | TRBV30 | NA | TGTGCCTGGAGTAATAACAGGCGGTCTGGAAACACCATATATTTT | CAWSNNRRSGNTIYF